Below, one TCR beta chain is given with its context. Its antigen is unidentified. The source of the sample is a study of graft-versus-host responses after intestinal transplantation. The study, taken as a whole, reports: Ileal or blood samples showed some GvH clones first, and such clones were also found in recipient marrow.

Sequencing used immunoSEQ multiplex PCR; TCRdb keeps in-frame clones, though not all of them. The sample yields approximately 89,000 clones, roughly 90% seen once. The sample was PBMCs, taken roughly 450 days after intestinal transplant. This receptor was obtained from a human patient who received an intestinal transplant, so some T cells may come from the graft donor.

The CDR3 sequence is CASSALGWRTEAFF. DNA for the CDR3: TGTGCCAGCAGCGCCCTGGGTTGGAGGACTGAAGCTTTCTTT. The chain links TRBV6-4 to TRBJ1-1; the D is unclear. CDR1 MRHNA and CDR2 SNTAGT come from the germline V gene. Trimming cost V 6 bases and J 5 bases, with 16 bases left between them. The CDR3 totals 14 residues.